The entry below describes one TCR beta chain. The sample comes from a study of OX40 agonist ivuxolimab in advanced cancers. The CDR3 spans 17 residues. In germline, CDR1 is SGHRS, CDR2 YFSETQ. Trimming cost V 3 bases and J 0 bases, with 13 bases left between them. Only in-frame clones appear in the TCRdb table, and some are missing; sequencing was by immunoSEQ multiplex PCR. The sample contains some 28,000 clones, about 79% of which appear only once. Here the sequenced sample was CD4+ or CD8+ T cells sorted from blood, taken in a trial of the OX40 agonist ivuxolimab. The receptor comes from an adult with an advanced solid tumor such as melanoma, head and neck, liver or kidney cancer. The chain combines TRBV5-1 with TRBJ2-6; tentatively, D is TRBD2 (6 bases). The CDR3 loop is CASSSGDHNSGANVLTF. The CDR3 DNA follows: TGCGCCAGCAGCTCGGGGGACCATAACTCTGGGGCCAACGTCCTGACTTTC.